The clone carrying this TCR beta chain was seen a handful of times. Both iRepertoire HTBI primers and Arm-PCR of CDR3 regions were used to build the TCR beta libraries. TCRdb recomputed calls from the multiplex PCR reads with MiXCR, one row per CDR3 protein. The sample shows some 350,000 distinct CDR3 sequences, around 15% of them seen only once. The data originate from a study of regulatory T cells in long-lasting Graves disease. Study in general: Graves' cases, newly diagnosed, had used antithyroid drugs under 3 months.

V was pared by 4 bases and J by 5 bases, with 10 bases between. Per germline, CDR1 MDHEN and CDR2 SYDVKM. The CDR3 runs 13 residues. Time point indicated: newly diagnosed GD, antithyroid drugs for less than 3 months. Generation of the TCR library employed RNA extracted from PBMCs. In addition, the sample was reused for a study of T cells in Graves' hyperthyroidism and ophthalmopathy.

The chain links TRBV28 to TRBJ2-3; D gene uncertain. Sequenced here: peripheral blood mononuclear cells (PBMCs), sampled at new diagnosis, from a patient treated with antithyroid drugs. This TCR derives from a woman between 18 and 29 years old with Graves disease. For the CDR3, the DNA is TGTGCCAGCAGTTCGACGACCCAAGATACGCAGTATTTT. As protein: CASSSTTQDTQYF.